This T cell receptor (beta chain) was observed in a study of molecular identifiers for immune sequencing clone quantification (dated by TCRdb to 2017 to 2018). Broadly, across the study: For a replicate experiment, RNA from roughly 21,000 or 96,000 naive CD8 T cells was divided into five aliquots, of which four were sequenced. This methods study used CD8 T cells to benchmark TCR RNA copy counting and molecular-identifier clustering-based TCR repertoire sequencing (MIDCIRS). Study-wide findings and limitations: In CMV-specific effector cells, clones with more than 20 RNA copies contained over 98% of molecules, whereas in naive cells such clones contained under 1% of molecules. Spiked-in Jurkat TCR RNA equal to a single cell's worth was reported to be detectable even within 1,100,000 naive CD8 T cells. Modeling indicated about 3 TCR RNA copies recovered per cell, compared with approximately 10 by digital PCR, which implies a capture efficiency of approximately 31%. Highly expanded clone sizes could be underestimated because identical TCR molecules may share a barcode. Without barcode sub-clustering, chimeric consensus sequences inflated TCR diversity; chimeras reached as high as 47%. The naive libraries included spiked-in Jurkat TCR RNA (roughly 11 copies' worth), and this RNA is not part of the donor repertoire.

This clonotype showed up just a few times. This clone's antigen is unknown. No base quality values were provided; no much bigger clone lies one nucleotide off. Libraries of naive CD8 T cells were generated from around 20,000 to 990,000 sorted cells, with 10%, 30% or 50% of the purified RNA used. Naive CD8 T cells, defined as CD8+CD4-CCR7+CD45RA+, were FACS-sorted into RLT Plus buffer on a BD FACSAria II. Detection sensitivity was tested by spiking Jurkat RNA equal to ten or so TCR copies' worth into samples containing roughly 17,000-1,100,000 naive CD8 T cells. Enrichment of CD8 T cells was done with RosetteSep CD8+ T Cell Enrichment Cocktail plus Ficoll-Paque, and ACK red cell lysis came afterward. The method behind the library was PCR. The instrument given in TCRdb is Illumina HiSeq 4000. Bulk TCR libraries were prepared as previously described, using TCR primers listed in Table S5. Total RNA was purified with the Qiagen AllPrep DNA/RNA kit. Before analysis, reads from multiple sequencing runs of the same library were pooled. In the source study's methods: Reads were retained only if an exact TCR constant sequence was present, and the retained reads were trimmed to 150 nt and grouped according to their 12-nt molecular barcodes. Reads in each barcode group were sub-clustered using a 15% Levenshtein threshold, and a quality-weighted consensus sequence was built for each RNA molecule. Non-functional sequences were removed, as were lower-count sequences one edit away from another. On the basis of fitting two negative binomial distributions, barcode sub-clusters with fewer than 20% of the maximum read count were discarded. TCRdb redid the processing of the public reads, applying fastp at Q25 and MiXCR, and retained in-frame beta chains. Identical CDR3 proteins give one entry, which carries the most common genes and DNA. TCRdb's processing, not the authors' own work, is the source of the V and J calls. Within this sample are about 500,000 distinct CDR3 sequences, with 20% to 25% of them counted one time only. The ten largest clones add up to 0.84% of the sample.

Sequencing input: naive CD8+ T cells from blood, with Jurkat cell RNA spiked in. Interpreted using the paper, the cell subset or site label stands for: FACS-sorted CD8+CD4-CCR7+CD45RA+ naive T cells. The receptor was derived from a human donor in good health. Some libraries in this study had Jurkat cell RNA spiked in.

The CDR3 loop reads CASSLNGDRGHGAFF. The DNA is as follows: TGTGCCAGCAGTTTAAACGGGGACAGGGGGCACGGAGCTTTCTTT. The chain is encoded by TRBV27 joined to TRBJ1-1, and TRBD1 aligns with 12 junction nucleotides. The CDR3 starts with the cysteine, ends with the phenylalanine, and has 15 residues. Of all the DNA, just the CDR3 is kept, 45 bases in frame from base 1. Reading the germline V gene (reference sequence) gives CDR1 MNHEY and CDR2 SMNVEV. Relative to germline, V is missing 2 bases and J is missing 10 bases, with 8 bases of the junction outside any gene match.